The 15 T cell receptor beta chains reported below all come from one sample, sequenced in a study of blood T cell repertoires in COVID-19. The method was immunoSEQ multiplex PCR; TCRdb's version includes in-frame clones alone and lacks a portion of them. The data hold under 80,000 clones, with 83% observed a single time. The sequenced sample consisted of peripheral blood. The receptors come from an elderly man with acute or convalescent COVID-19.

The chain carries TRBV6-4 and TRBJ2-3; TRBD2 aligns across 8 bases. V gave up 2 bases and J gave up 0 bases; unmatched junction bases: 4. Germline CDR1 reads MRHNA; CDR2 reads SNTAGT. The CDR3 contains 16 residues. This chain's CDR3 is CASSDPAGASTDTQYF. In DNA, the CDR3 is TGTGCCAGCAGTGACCCAGCGGGAGCCAGCACAGATACGCAGTATTTT.

The chain links TRBV11-3 to TRBJ1-2, with 7 bases identical to TRBD1. The V gene end was trimmed by 5 bases and the J gene end by 1 base; junction bases not matched to a gene: 16. CDR3 length: 18 amino acids. Germline V gene lookup returns CDR1 SGHNT and CDR2 YENEEA. This CDR3 reads CASSRDLGTDSRNYGYTF. CDR3 DNA: TGTGCCAGCAGCAGGGACCTCGGGACAGACAGCCGTAACTATGGCTACACCTTC.

The rearrangement uses TRBV14 and TRBJ2-2, with D possibly being TRBD2 (5 bases). Trimming removed 0 bases at V and 0 bases at J, with 8 bases between. Germline CDR1 is SGHDN and CDR2 is FVKESK. The CDR3 is 16 residues long. CDR3 in DNA: TGTGCCAGCAGCCAAGATCTCGGGGCGAACACCGGGGAGCTGTTTTTT. Its translation: CASSQDLGANTGELFF.

V and J are TRBV7-9 and TRBJ1-5; 7 nucleotides match TRBD1. The CDR3 loop spans 17 amino acids. Trimming cost V 2 bases and J 3 bases; bases outside gene matches: 10. Germline values: CDR1 SEHNR, CDR2 FQNEAQ (reference sequence). The CDR3 coding sequence is TGTGCCAGCAGCTTATGGATCGGGACAGCCACCAATCAGCCCCAGCATTTT. Translated, it gives CASSLWIGTATNQPQHF. Based on the CDR3 plus reference TRBV7-9 and TRBJ1-5, the full variable domain is DTGVSQNPRHKITKRGQNVTFRCDPISEHNRLYWYRQTLGQGPEFLTYFQNEAQLEKSRLLSDRFSAERPKGSFSTLEIQRTEQGDSAMYLCASSLWIGTATNQPQHFGDGTRLSIL.

This chain joins TRBV4-3 and TRBJ1-5, with D perhaps TRBD1 (5 bases). Germline V lookup: CDR1 LGHNA, CDR2 YSLEER. The germline V and J ends were trimmed by 2 bases and 0 bases, with 14 bases remaining between them. This CDR3 region has 17 residues. The CDR3 DNA is TGCGCCAGCAGCCAATCCGCCACAGGCGCTAGCAATCAGCCCCAGCATTTT. Residues: CASSQSATGASNQPQHF.

The rearrangement uses TRBV14 and TRBJ1-2; D call uncertain. Germline CDR1 and CDR2: SGHDN and FVKESK. The CDR3 spans 15 residues. V dropped 5 bases and J dropped 8 bases, with 21 bases sitting between them. In DNA form, the CDR3 reads TGTGCCAGCAGCGGACCCAGGAGTCAGACGGGAGGCTACACCTTC. Translated: CASSGPRSQTGGYTF.

The gene calls are TRBV28 and TRBJ2-7; 8 bases are shared with TRBD1. Germline trimming cut 2 bases from V and 7 bases from J; bases unmatched to any gene: 7. The CDR3 runs 14 residues. Germline V gene data show CDR1 as MDHEN and CDR2 as SYDVKM. CDR3: CASSLRQGAREQYF. In DNA form, the CDR3 reads TGTGCCAGCAGTTTAAGGCAGGGGGCGCGGGAGCAGTACTTC. Filled out from reference TRBV28 and TRBJ2-7, the complete variable domain reads DVKVTQSSRYLVKRTGEKVFLECVQDMDHENMFWYRQDPGLGLRLIYFSYDVKMKEKGDIPEGYSVSREKKERFSLILESASTNQTSMYLCASSLRQGAREQYFGPGTRLTVT.

This clone has just one count. This chain joins TRBV4-1 and TRBJ2-1; TRBD2 matches 11 bases. This CDR3 has 16 residues. CDR1 and CDR2 from the germline V gene are MGHRA and YSYEKL. With V trimmed by 2 bases and J by 1 base, 1 base remained unmatched. The CDR3 DNA reads TGCGCCAGCAGCCAATCTAGCGGGAGGTCCTACAATGAGCAGTTCTTC. Protein sequence: CASSQSSGRSYNEQFF.

The rearrangement links TRBV9 to TRBJ2-2; D might be TRBD1 (6 bases). The CDR3 extends over 16 amino acids. CDR1 is SGDLS and CDR2 is YYNGEE in the germline V gene. V was shortened by 4 bases and J by 6 bases, with 19 bases between the two germline ends. The CDR3 coding sequence is TGTGCCAGCAGCCAGGGACACACCACCGGCTCCGGGGAGCTGTTTTTT. This encodes CASSQGHTTGSGELFF.

The chain combines TRBV5-1 with TRBJ1-3, with D possibly matching TRBD1 (5 bases). The CDR3 contains 19 residues. CDR1 SGHRS and CDR2 YFSETQ come from the germline V gene. V lost 3 bases and J lost 0, with 22 bases in between. CDR3 residues: CASSSSGGPSANSGNTIYF. The CDR3 DNA sequence: TGCGCCAGCAGCTCTAGCGGGGGTCCTAGCGCTAACTCTGGAAACACCATATATTTT.

The chain is built from TRBV7-2 and TRBJ1-2, with D perhaps TRBD1 (5 bases). Trimming cost V 0 bases and J 5 bases, with 13 bases left between them. The germline CDR1 and CDR2 sequences are SGHTA and FQGNSA. CDR3 size: 15 residues. The chain's CDR3 is CASSLAGGTIYGYTF. As DNA, the CDR3 is TGTGCCAGCAGCTTAGCCGGGGGTACCATTTATGGCTACACCTTC.

The gene calls are TRBV27 and TRBJ2-1; TRBD2 might be the D (7 bases). V was clipped by 4 bases and J by 3 bases, with 16 bases between them. Per the germline V gene, CDR1 is MNHEY and CDR2 is SMNVEV (reference sequence). The CDR3 contains 16 residues. DNA of the CDR3: TGTGCCAGCAGTTGGGGGGGACATACAGTCTACAATGAGCAGTTCTTC. The encoded protein is CASSWGGHTVYNEQFF.

This rearrangement joins TRBV19 to TRBJ1-5, with D hard to call. Trimming took off 6 bases at V and 3 bases at J, with 9 bases between the two ends. The CDR3 is 13 amino acids. Germline lookup yields CDR1 LNHDA and CDR2 SQIVND (reference sequence). CDR3 sequence (DNA): TGTGCCAGTAGACCGGGAGTCAATCAGCCCCAGCATTTT. This encodes CASRPGVNQPQHF.

Only one count was recorded for this clone. This chain links TRBV24-1 with TRBJ1-6, with D perhaps matching TRBD1 (5 bases). The germline V gene has CDR1 KGHDR and CDR2 SFDVKD. CDR3 size: 13 residues. V dropped 7 bases and J dropped 6 bases, with 9 bases sitting between them. Here the CDR3 reads CATSRDFNSPLHF. In nucleotides, the CDR3 is TGTGCCACCAGCAGGGATTTTAATTCACCCCTCCACTTT.

The chain joins TRBV9 to TRBJ2-1; TRBD2 might be the D (6 bases). The CDR3 runs to 11 residues. Germline V CDR1 and CDR2: SGDLS, YYNGEE. V was pared by 8 bases and J by 7 bases, with 10 bases between. Written as DNA, the CDR3 is TGTGCCAGTCGGAGGGGAAATGAGCAGTTCTTC. Translated: CASRRGNEQFF.